This TCR beta chain was identified in a study of T cell repertoires in cytomegalovirus infection. The germline CDR1 and CDR2 sequences are DFQATT and SNEGSKA (reference sequence). The length of the CDR3 is 13 residues. Trimming shortened V by 3 bases and J by 4 bases, and 10 bases separated the two germline ends. This clonotype came up once. Its antigen is undetermined. One entry per CDR3 protein, called by TCRdb with MiXCR from the reads. The table has approximately 110,000 distinct CDR3 sequences, under 45% seen once. The sample consisted of CD8+ T cells from cultured PBMCs, taken from culture after CMV antigen stimulation. The gene calls are TRBV20-1 and TRBJ2-1, with unresolved D. The source is a human donor in good health (CMV status not recorded). Some clones in this sample may be carry-over from other donors' samples. CDR3 in DNA: TGCAGTGCTAGCTACGTAGATTACAATGAGCAGTTCTTC. Translating gives CSASYVDYNEQFF.